This is a list of T cell receptor beta chains from one sample in a study of cytomegalovirus exposure and HLA in healthy donors. The protocol was immunoSEQ multiplex PCR, while the TCRdb copy is restricted to in-frame clones and leaves out a portion. The table includes 150,000 to 200,000 clones, roughly 75% detected once. The material sequenced was PBMCs. All receptors come from a man in his forties or fifties in good health and CMV-seronegative. Both conserved end residues are part of each CDR3. D genes are given only for firm matches. Rows give clone size only sometimes, using once, few, many, or a class for an expanded clone.

size | J | V | D | length | CDR3 | DNA
. | TRBJ1-1 | TRBV7-9 | . | 11 | CSSTSDTEAFF | TGTTCCAGCACCTCCGACACTGAAGCTTTCTTT
. | TRBJ2-7 | TRBV29-1 | TRBD1 | 15 | CSVQSGTGSSYEQYF | TGCAGCGTTCAGTCCGGGACAGGGAGCTCCTACGAGCAGTACTTC
. | TRBJ2-7 | TRBV10-1 | TRBD2 | 19 | CASTDLWTSGRRSSYEQYF | TGCGCCAGCACCGACTTATGGACTAGCGGGAGGAGGTCGTCCTACGAGCAGTACTTC
few | TRBJ2-2 | TRBV11-2 | TRBD2 | 16 | CASSFGSGVFTGELFF | TGTGCCAGCAGCTTCGGTAGCGGGGTGTTCACCGGGGAGCTGTTTTTT
once | TRBJ1-1 | TRBV5-1 | . | 15 | CASSLAPSGNTEAFF | TGCGCCAGCAGCTTGGCCCCTTCGGGAAACACTGAAGCTTTCTTT
few | TRBJ1-2 | TRBV4-1 | . | 13 | CASSQDRVNGYTF | TGCGCCAGCAGCCAAGACCGCGTCAATGGCTACACCTTC
. | TRBJ2-2 | TRBV7-9 | . | 14 | CASSPLGGTGELFF | TGTGCCAGCAGCCCACTTGGAGGGACCGGGGAGCTGTTTTTT
. | TRBJ2-3 | TRBV5-1 | . | 15 | CASSFRQGGTDTQYF | TGCGCCAGCAGCTTCCGACAGGGAGGAACAGATACGCAGTATTTT
. | TRBJ2-7 | TRBV5-6 | . | 11 | CASSRTNEQYF | TGTGCCAGCAGTCGGACTAACGAGCAGTACTTC
few | TRBJ2-5 | TRBV7-9 | TRBD2 | 15 | CASSPPAGVAETQYF | TGTGCCAGCAGCCCCCCGGCGGGAGTCGCAGAGACCCAGTACTTC
. | TRBJ2-3 | TRBV9 | . | 14 | CASSVGNIADTQYF | TGTGCCAGCAGCGTAGGTAATATAGCAGATACGCAGTATTTT
. | TRBJ1-1 | TRBV6-4 | . | 14 | CASSNTNRNTEAFF | TGTGCCAGCAGTAATACAAACAGGAACACTGAAGCTTTCTTT
once | TRBJ1-6 | TRBV19 | . | 17 | CASSRQGSPNQNSPLHF | TGTGCCAGTAGTCGCCAGGGATCCCCAAATCAGAATTCACCCCTCCACTTT
few | TRBJ1-2 | TRBV4-1 | TRBD1 | 17 | CASSQDLWQGANYGYTF | TGCGCCAGCAGCCAAGATCTTTGGCAGGGGGCCAACTATGGCTACACCTTC
. | TRBJ1-3 | TRBV19 | . | 13 | CASSRVGPSTIYF | TGTGCCAGTTCCCGGGTGGGGCCCAGCACCATATATTTT
. | TRBJ2-7 | TRBV6-5 | . | 14 | CASSDEGPTYEQYF | TGTGCCAGCAGTGATGAGGGCCCTACCTACGAGCAGTACTTC
. | TRBJ1-1 | TRBV19 | . | 12 | CATRAGGTEAFF | TGTGCCACCCGGGCGGGGGGCACTGAAGCTTTCTTT
. | TRBJ2-5 | TRBV18 | TRBD1 | 16 | CASSPLPEQGLETQYF | TGTGCCAGCTCACCACTTCCAGAACAGGGGTTAGAGACCCAGTACTTC
. | TRBJ2-7 | TRBV16 | . | 18 | CASSQSSLPGVYSYEQYF | TGTGCCAGCAGCCAATCCTCTCTACCGGGGGTCTACTCCTACGAGCAGTACTTC
few | TRBJ1-1 | TRBV7-3 | . | 14 | CASSLNSRDTEAFF | TGTGCCAGCAGCTTAAATTCTCGAGACACTGAAGCTTTCTTT
. | TRBJ2-3 | TRBV11-3 | TRBD1 | 15 | CASSTGTGLTDTQYF | TGTGCCAGCAGTACCGGGACAGGGCTGACAGATACGCAGTATTTT
. | TRBJ1-5 | TRBV19 | . | 16 | CASSRGGGQFYQPQHF | TGTGCCAGTAGTAGGGGGGGCGGACAATTTTATCAGCCCCAGCATTTT
. | TRBJ1-2 | TRBV29-1 | . | 12 | CSVEAAAYGYTF | TGCAGCGTTGAAGCAGCGGCTTATGGCTACACCTTC
. | TRBJ2-7 | TRBV6-5 | TRBD2 | 16 | CASSSLLAGGSYEQYF | TGTGCCAGCAGTTCCCTCCTCGCGGGAGGGTCCTACGAGCAGTACTTC
. | TRBJ2-7 | TRBV11-2 | TRBD2 | 15 | CASRAAGTTFREQYF | TGTGCCAGCAGAGCAGCCGGGACTACCTTTCGGGAGCAGTACTTC
. | TRBJ2-2 | TRBV9 | TRBD1 | 15 | CASSPRDSRTGELFF | TGTGCCAGCAGCCCGAGGGACAGTCGCACCGGGGAGCTGTTTTTT
. | TRBJ1-1 | TRBV7-2 | TRBD1 | 15 | CASSSRQGIGTEAFF | TGTGCCAGCAGCTCGCGACAGGGGATTGGCACTGAAGCTTTCTTT